Below, 22 T cell receptor beta chains from the same sample are listed, as sequenced in a study of read filtering for tumor transcriptome and immune sequencing. This library used approximately 390 ng RNA and molecular barcoded adaptors spanning alpha/delta and beta/gamma chains. TCRdb redid the calling of the reads with MiXCR, one entry per CDR3 protein. Among 93,000 or so distinct CDR3 sequences listed, 20% to 25% were seen once. What was sequenced was a population of CD138-negative cells sorted from bone marrow. The receptors come from a donor aged 40 or older with multiple myeloma.

This clonotype was observed many times. This chain joins TRBV29-1 and TRBJ2-1; no clear D. Trimming took off 6 bases at V and 4 bases at J, with 13 bases between the two ends. The CDR3 sequence is 13 residues long. The V gene's germline CDR1 is SQVTM and CDR2 ANQGSEA. The CDR3: CSVRRALYNEQFF. CDR3 coding DNA: TGCAGCGTCCGACGGGCTTTGTACAATGAGCAGTTCTTC.

This clonotype appeared many times. The genes are TRBV2 and TRBJ1-2, with 7 nucleotides matching TRBD1. The junction had 7 bases not matched to a gene; V was cut back by 10 bases and J by 2 bases. Germline V CDR1 and CDR2: SNHLY, FYNNEI. The CDR3 is 13 amino acids. The CDR3 loop reads CANSPQGNYGYTF. CDR3 in DNA: TGTGCCAACTCCCCACAGGGGAACTATGGCTACACCTTC.

The chain couples TRBV12-3 or TRBV12-4 to TRBJ2-1; maybe TRBD2 (5 bases). There are 15 residues in the CDR3. V lost 5 bases and J 6 bases, leaving 17 bases between the germline ends. The CDR3 region is CASSDGVSPSNEQFF. For the CDR3, the DNA is TGTGCCAGCAGTGACGGGGTCAGCCCCTCCAATGAGCAGTTCTTC.

The sample holds many counts of this clonotype. The chain has TRBV28 and TRBJ2-7, with unresolved D. Germline V lookup: CDR1 MDHEN, CDR2 SYDVKM. V was clipped by 5 bases and J by 5 bases, with 10 bases between them. The CDR3 length is 12 residues. This CDR3 reads CASSPLEDEQYF. CDR3 DNA sequence: TGTGCCAGCAGTCCCCTGGAAGACGAGCAGTACTTC.

The sample holds many counts of this clonotype. The V call is TRBV2, the J call TRBJ1-6; D remains unclear. V was clipped by 5 bases and J by 8 bases, with 10 bases between them. The CDR3 has 13 residues. CDR1 and CDR2 (germline): SNHLY, FYNNEI. DNA of the CDR3: TGTGCCAGCAGTCCGGAGGTGGATTCACCCCTCCACTTT. Amino acid sequence: CASSPEVDSPLHF.

This clonotype was seen only a few times. V usage is TRBV27 and J usage is TRBJ1-2, with D possibly being TRBD1 (6 bases). Per the germline V gene, CDR1 is MNHEY and CDR2 is SMNVEV (reference sequence). Trimming left V 6 bases short and J 4 bases short, with 18 bases between. The CDR3 is 15 residues long. CDR3 nucleotides: TGTGCCAGCAGCCAGGACAGCCGAAAAAGCTATGGCTACACCTTC. Its translation is CASSQDSRKSYGYTF.

This clonotype was seen ten or more times. The V call is TRBV27, the J call TRBJ2-1; 7 bases align to TRBD1. CDR1 and CDR2 (germline): MNHEY, SMNVEV (reference sequence). V lost 0 bases and J lost 0; bases outside the gene matches: 5. The CDR3 is 17 residues long. This chain's CDR3 is CASSLSGDRSSYNEQFF. The CDR3 DNA reads as TGTGCCAGCAGTTTATCGGGGGACAGAAGCTCCTACAATGAGCAGTTCTTC.

This chain joins TRBV20-1 and TRBJ2-5; 7 bases line up with TRBD1. The CDR3 runs to 14 residues. CDR1 is DFQATT and CDR2 is SNEGSKA in the germline V gene (reference sequence). V dropped 4 bases and J dropped 3; count of bases not matched to a gene: 8. CDR3: CSAKPLTGEETQYF. CDR3 sequence (DNA): TGCAGTGCTAAGCCCCTCACAGGGGAAGAGACCCAGTACTTC.

As regards this clonotype: This may be a read error, as it is one base from a much larger clone. The chain carries TRBV28 and TRBJ1-1; D remains unclear. The V and J ends lost 2 bases and 7 bases respectively, with 20 bases between them. The length of the CDR3 is 16 residues. Germline CDR1 MDHEN, CDR2 SYDVKM. For the CDR3, the DNA is TGTGCCAGCAGTTTACATCGGTCTTCGAGTTGGAGTGAAGCTTTCTTT. Protein sequence: CASSLHRSSSWSEAFF.

This clonotype has a handful of counts. V and J are TRBV19 and TRBJ1-1; no firm D call. Germline V gene lookup returns CDR1 LNHDA and CDR2 SQIVND (reference sequence). This CDR3 is 13 amino acids long. The V and J ends lost 5 bases and 5 bases respectively, with 12 bases between them. DNA of the CDR3: TGTGCCAGTAGTGGCAGGATGATGACTGAAGCTTTCTTT. Protein: CASSGRMMTEAFF.

Note on this clonotype: A read error may explain this, as a much larger clone is one base away. The chain combines TRBV28 with TRBJ2-4; D is tentatively TRBD1 or TRBD2 (6 bases each). The length of the CDR3 is 16 residues. V dropped 6 bases and J dropped 3 bases, with 18 bases sitting between them. The germline V gene has CDR1 MDHEN and CDR2 SYDVKM. The DNA for the CDR3 is TGTGCCAGCAGAGAAAACATGGGGGGCGGCAAAAACATTCAGTACTTC. Translation: CASRENMGGGKNIQYF.

This clonotype was counted at least ten times. The chain couples TRBV7-9 to TRBJ2-5; the match to TRBD2 covers 7 bases. The germline CDR1 and CDR2 sequences are SEHNR and FQNEAQ (reference sequence). This CDR3 is built from 15 residues. Trimming cost V 2 bases and J 3 bases; bases outside gene matches: 6. The CDR3 sequence: CASSLLGTIKETQYF. The CDR3 nucleotides read TGTGCCAGCAGCTTACTAGGGACTATCAAAGAGACCCAGTACTTC.

This clonotype was counted ten times or more. The genes are TRBV6-1 and TRBJ2-5; D gene uncertain. CDR3 length: 13 amino acids. Between the trimmed V and J ends, which lost 4 bases and 0 bases, there was a span of 6 bases. The V gene's germline CDR1 is MNHNS and CDR2 SASEGT. This CDR3 is CASSVLYQETQYF. The CDR3 DNA reads as TGTGCCAGCAGTGTGCTATACCAAGAGACCCAGTACTTC.

This clonotype was recorded a few times. The chain couples TRBV5-4 to TRBJ2-2; D is perhaps TRBD1 (5 bases). Germline-derived CDR1 and CDR2 are SGHNT and YYREEE (reference sequence). With 1 base removed from V and 7 bases from J, the gap between germline ends came to 8 bases. This CDR3 spans 13 amino acids. Here the CDR3 reads CASSLTDSGELFF. CDR3 DNA sequence: TGTGCCAGCAGCTTGACCGACAGCGGGGAGCTGTTTTTT.

The rearrangement uses TRBV7-8 and TRBJ2-1, with TRBD1 identical over 9 bases. V was pared by 5 bases and J by 9 bases, with 11 bases of the junction left unmatched. CDR3 size: 15 residues. Germline CDR1 and CDR2: SGHVS and FQNEAQ. CDR3 region: CASSLRDRARSEQFF. The CDR3 bases are TGTGCCAGCAGCCTCCGGGACAGGGCCCGGTCTGAGCAGTTCTTC.

The gene calls are TRBV5-8 and TRBJ2-3; TRBD1 agrees at 7 bases. The CDR3 contains 15 residues. Looked up from germline, CDR1 is SGHTS and CDR2 is YDEGEE. Losses at the gene ends were 5 bases for V and 0 bases for J; bases not matched to a gene: 6. CDR3 residues: CASSLQGRSTDTQYF. CDR3 DNA: TGTGCCAGCAGTTTACAGGGGCGGAGCACAGATACGCAGTATTTT.

This clonotype has just a few counts. The chain combines TRBV4-1 with TRBJ2-3; 9 nucleotides align to TRBD2. Looked up from germline, CDR1 is MGHRA and CDR2 is YSYEKL. The CDR3 runs 19 residues. V shed 0 bases, J shed 2 bases, and the junction held 12 bases outside the gene matches. The CDR3 is CASSQDPAGSGGITDTQYF. CDR3 DNA: TGCGCCAGCAGCCAAGATCCCGCCGGTAGCGGGGGTATCACAGATACGCAGTATTTT.

The rearrangement joins TRBV11-2 to TRBJ1-2; D is unclear. Germline values: CDR1 SGHAT, CDR2 FQNNGV. The CDR3 extends over 13 amino acids. V lost 6 bases, J lost 4 bases, and 12 bases lay in between. The CDR3 DNA reads TGTGCCAGCAGTCACAATGCGTTCTATGGCTACACCTTC. Its translation is CASSHNAFYGYTF.

As regards this clonotype: Compared with germline, one end of the junction differs, possibly owing to a read error. The CDR3, as DNA: TGTGCCTGCAGTTTTCGACATGAGCAGTTCTTC. Its translation is CACSFRHEQFF. The J gene is TRBJ2-1, the V gene TRBV12-3 or TRBV12-4; D is unresolved. The CDR3 totals 11 residues.

Relative to its sample, this clonotype is medium-sized. The CDR3: CSARGAGIYGYTF. The DNA for the CDR3 is TGCAGTGCTAGAGGGGCGGGGATCTATGGCTACACCTTC. This sequence joins TRBV20-1 and TRBJ1-2, with no clear D. Germline CDR1 and CDR2: DFQATT and SNEGSKA (reference sequence). V gave up 1 base and J gave up 4 bases, with 10 bases separating them. The CDR3 contains 13 residues.

Notes on this clonotype: The CDR3 carries no conserved terminal phenylalanine or tryptophan, so it likely arises from a read error. The V gene is TRBV5-1, the J gene TRBJ2-3; 7 bases match TRBD1. Germline loops: CDR1 SGHRS, CDR2 YFSETQ. The CDR3 covers 16 residues. CDR3: CASSLLQGSSTDTQYV. The CDR3 DNA follows: TGCGCCAGCAGCCTCCTACAGGGGAGTAGCACAGACACGCAGTATGTT.

This clonotype was seen ten or more times. The chain couples TRBV2 to TRBJ1-1, with a weak D call TRBD1 (5 bases). From germline, CDR1 is SNHLY and CDR2 FYNNEI. Trimming pared 6 bases from V and 3 bases from J, leaving 14 bases between. This CDR3 contains 14 residues. The CDR3 protein is CASSDTRVDTEAFF. CDR3 coding DNA: TGTGCCAGCAGCGATACCAGGGTCGACACTGAAGCTTTCTTT.